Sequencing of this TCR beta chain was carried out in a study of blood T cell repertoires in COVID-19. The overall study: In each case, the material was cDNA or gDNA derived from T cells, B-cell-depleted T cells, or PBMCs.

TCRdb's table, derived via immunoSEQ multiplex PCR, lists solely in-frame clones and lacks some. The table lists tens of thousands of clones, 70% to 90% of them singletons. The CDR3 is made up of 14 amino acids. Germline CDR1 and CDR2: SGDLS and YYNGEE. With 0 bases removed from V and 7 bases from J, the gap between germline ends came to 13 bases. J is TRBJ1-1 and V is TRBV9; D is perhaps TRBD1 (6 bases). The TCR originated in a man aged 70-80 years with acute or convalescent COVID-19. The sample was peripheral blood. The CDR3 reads CASSVVGAGDEAFF. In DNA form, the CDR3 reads TGTGCCAGCAGCGTAGTGGGGGCAGGGGATGAAGCTTTCTTT.